This TCR beta chain appears in the sequencing data of a study of shared clonotypes between healthy human individuals. Per the germline V gene, CDR1 is SNHLY and CDR2 is FYNNEI. After removal of 8 bases from V and 5 bases from J, the junction contained 7 bases not matched to a gene. This CDR3 has 14 amino acids. The assay was immunoSEQ multiplex PCR, and TCRdb's table has in-frame clones only and misses some. This sample has 700,000 or so clones, with around 72% found just once. The chain links TRBV2 to TRBJ2-2, with TRBD2 identical over 8 bases. The specimen was memory CD4+ T cells sorted from blood. Subset in this sample: CD45RA-negative fraction. The TCR sequence derives from a woman aged 25 to 39 in good health. The CDR3 here is CASQRESRTGELFF. The CDR3 DNA reads TGTGCCAGCCAGCGGGAGTCACGGACCGGGGAGCTGTTTTTT.